Listed here are 17 T cell receptor beta chains from one sample, sequenced in a study of neurological immune-mediated disorders. Time point described: longitudinal time-point 2. TCRdb re-derived calls from the 5' RACE reads in MiXCR, one entry per CDR3 protein. In the table there are approximately 89,000 distinct CDR3 sequences, roughly 13% of which are singletons. The sequenced sample was PBMCs. The source is a female donor with HTLV-1-associated myelopathy (HAM/TSP).

In this sample, this clonotype turned up many times. This chain uses TRBV20-1 with TRBJ1-1; D unresolved. The ends were cut back, 0 bases at V and 1 base at J, with 9 bases in the middle. Germline-derived CDR1 and CDR2 are DFQATT and SNEGSKA (reference sequence). CDR3 length equals 14 residues. The CDR3 bases are TGCAGTGCTAGAGATAGACGGAGGAACACTGAAGCTTTCTTT. Protein product: CSARDRRRNTEAFF.

This clonotype was seen at least ten times. The genes are TRBV12-3 or TRBV12-4 and TRBJ2-3; no reliable D call. Between the trimmed V and J ends, which lost 4 bases and 4 bases, there was a span of 9 bases. The CDR3 spans 13 residues. The CDR3 coding sequence is TGTGCCAGCAGTTCTCGAGGCGCAGATACGCAGTATTTT. It translates to CASSSRGADTQYF.

This clonotype was seen at least ten times. V usage is TRBV6-5 and J usage is TRBJ1-6, with D possibly matching TRBD1 (6 bases). Germline loops: CDR1 MNHEY, CDR2 SVGAGI. CDR3 size: 15 residues. With 3 bases removed from V and 4 bases from J, the gap between germline ends came to 10 bases. CDR3 nucleotides: TGTGCCAGCAGTTATCGGGGGGCTTATAATTCACCCCTCCACTTT. Its translation is CASSYRGAYNSPLHF.

This clonotype was picked up many times. The V gene is TRBV2, the J gene TRBJ2-2; no firm D call. Per the germline V gene, CDR1 is SNHLY and CDR2 is FYNNEI. This CDR3 region has 13 residues. Trimming removed 1 base at V and 4 bases at J, with 4 bases between. The CDR3 sequence: CASSEGSTGELFF. For the CDR3, the DNA is TGTGCCAGCAGTGAAGGTTCCACCGGGGAGCTGTTTTTT.

The sample holds many counts of this clonotype. The chain joins TRBV5-1 to TRBJ1-5; D is ambiguous. Germline V lookup: CDR1 SGHRS, CDR2 YFSETQ. Between the trimmed V and J ends, which lost 0 bases and 6 bases, there was a span of 13 bases. This CDR3 is built from 15 residues. Here the CDR3 reads CASSLGIGGGQPQHF. The CDR3, as DNA: TGCGCCAGCAGCTTGGGGATAGGTGGTGGTCAGCCCCAGCATTTT.

This clonotype was recorded at least ten times. The rearrangement uses TRBV30 and TRBJ1-1; 10 bases fit TRBD1. There are 14 residues in the CDR3. Germline V lookup: CDR1 GTSNPN, CDR2 SVGIG (reference sequence). The CDR3 sequence: CAQAGQGMNTEAFF. CDR3 DNA: TGTGCACAAGCGGGACAGGGGATGAACACTGAAGCTTTCTTT.

This clonotype was detected ten times or more. The chain uses TRBV2 and TRBJ2-7; 9 nucleotides align to TRBD1. The CDR3 consists of 17 residues. The trim removed 2 bases at V and 4 bases at J, leaving 12 bases unmatched. CDR1 and CDR2 (germline): SNHLY, FYNNEI. CDR3 bases: TGTGCCAGCAGTGAATCGTCGTACGTGACAGGGGGGTACGAGCAGTACTTC. Translating gives CASSESSYVTGGYEQYF.

This clonotype was picked up many times. The chain combines TRBV7-9 with TRBJ1-3; no firm D call. This CDR3 has 15 amino acids. V was cut by 2 bases and J by 0 bases, with 8 bases left in between. Germline lookup yields CDR1 SEHNR and CDR2 FQNEAQ (reference sequence). CDR3 sequence reads: CASSLSRVSGNTIYF. In DNA form, the CDR3 reads TGTGCCAGCAGCTTATCAAGGGTCTCTGGAAACACCATATATTTT.

This clonotype was seen repeatedly, ten times or more. CDR3 in amino acids: CASSSDRVRQPQHF. For the CDR3, the DNA is TGTGCCAGCAGTTCGGACCGGGTTCGTCAGCCCCAGCATTTT. The chain is built from TRBV28 and TRBJ1-5; D is unresolved. Germline V CDR1 and CDR2: MDHEN, SYDVKM. V dropped 4 bases and J dropped 6 bases, with 13 bases sitting between them. The CDR3 length is 14 residues.

The sample holds many counts of this clonotype. The chain has TRBV12-3 or TRBV12-4 and TRBJ2-7; D ambiguous. Trimming took off 1 base at V and 7 bases at J, with 11 bases between the two ends. The CDR3 spans 13 residues. In DNA, the CDR3 is TGTGCCAGCAGTTTAGGAAGGGTGGAAGAGCAGTACTTC. It codes for CASSLGRVEEQYF.

This clonotype was seen ten or more times. This rearrangement joins TRBV4-1 to TRBJ1-1; TRBD1 is a possible D gene (6 bases). CDR1 is MGHRA, CDR2 YSYEKL, per germline. V lost 0 bases to trimming and J lost 5 bases, with 13 bases between them. The length of the CDR3 is 15 residues. The CDR3 here is CASSQDRAGATEAFF. DNA of the CDR3: TGCGCCAGCAGCCAAGATCGGGCAGGGGCTACTGAAGCTTTCTTT.

This clonotype was seen repeatedly, ten times or more. The chain recombines TRBV20-1 with TRBJ2-7; D not certain. The CDR3 spans 13 residues. The germline gives CDR1 DFQATT, CDR2 SNEGSKA (reference sequence). Trimming shortened V by 0 bases and J by 3 bases, and 9 bases separated the two germline ends. CDR3 sequence (DNA): TGCAGTGCTAGAGACCTGGGCGGCTACGAGCAGTACTTC. Its translation is CSARDLGGYEQYF.

In this sample, this clonotype turned up many times. The J gene is TRBJ2-3, the V gene TRBV5-1, with unresolved D. The germline V gene has CDR1 SGHRS and CDR2 YFSETQ. The CDR3 covers 12 residues. Trimming shortened V by 2 bases and J by 7 bases, and 8 bases separated the two germline ends. The CDR3 loop is CASSFEAYTQYF. The CDR3, as DNA: TGCGCCAGCAGCTTTGAGGCCTATACGCAGTATTTT.

To note about this clonotype: A much larger clone lies a single base off, so this may be a read error. The chain uses TRBV5-6 and TRBJ2-3; a weak D match, TRBD1 (5 bases). Germline V gene data show CDR1 as SGHDT and CDR2 as YYEEEE. This CDR3 contains 16 residues. V was pared by 4 bases and J by 0 bases, with 15 bases between. The CDR3 protein is CASSTRTIASTDTQYF. As DNA, the CDR3 is TGTGCCAGCAGCACGAGGACAATCGCTAGCACAGATACGCAGTATTTT.

The chain combines TRBV21-1 with TRBJ1-4; TRBD1, the D gene given by the table, was not confirmed from the DNA. TRBV21-1 is termed a pseudogene. The length of the CDR3 is 13 residues. CDR3 coding DNA: TGTGCCAGCACCTGGACAGCTGGTGAAAAACTGTTTTTT. Its protein product is CASTWTAGEKLFF.

In this sample, this clonotype turned up a few times. CDR3 amino acids: CASREWPARGEQFF. CDR3 nucleotides: TGTGCCAGCAGAGAATGGCCCGCACGTGGTGAGCAGTTCTTC. V usage is TRBV6-6 and J usage is TRBJ2-1; D unclear. This CDR3 has 14 residues. CDR1 and CDR2 (germline): MNHNY, SVGAGI (reference sequence). V was trimmed by 6 bases and J by 9 bases, leaving 18 bases between them.

This clonotype was picked up many times. V usage is TRBV4-2 and J usage is TRBJ2-3; 9 bases align to TRBD2. The ends lost 3 bases at V and 1 base at J; junction bases unmatched: 5. The CDR3 has 16 residues. The germline V gene encodes CDR1 LGHNA and CDR2 YNFKEQ. The DNA for the CDR3 is TGTGCCAGCAGCCAGTATTCTAGCGGGGGCACAGATACGCAGTATTTT. It specifies CASSQYSSGGTDTQYF.